This TCR beta chain was captured by sequencing in a study of PD-L1 blockade in urothelial cancer. The wider study: At 3 weeks (second dose) and 6 weeks after starting treatment, blood was analyzed. Study-wide findings and caveats: When measured at 3 weeks, tumor-associated blood clones expanded more in durable-benefit patients.

Points on this clone: Its antigen remains unidentified.

This CDR3 comprises 17 residues. Trimming at V came to 2 bases and at J to 2 bases, leaving 10 bases not matched to a gene. Per germline, CDR1 MDHEN and CDR2 SYDVKM. TCRdb keeps only in-frame clones here, not all; method: immunoSEQ multiplex PCR. The sample shows tens of thousands of clones, roughly 84% of them seen only once. This sample comprised PBMCs, obtained around atezolizumab (anti-PD-L1) treatment. V gene TRBV28 combines with J gene TRBJ2-3, with 7 bases fitting TRBD2. This clonotype was obtained from a man between 70 and 80 years old with urothelial cancer. CDR3 coding DNA: TGTGCCAGCAGTTTAGGCCTTAGCGGGCGGCACACAGATACGCAGTATTTT. This sequence encodes CASSLGLSGRHTDTQYF.